What follows are 32 T cell receptor beta chains derived from one specimen sequenced in a study of graft-versus-host responses after intestinal transplantation. Sequencing was performed with immunoSEQ multiplex PCR; in TCRdb, only in-frame clones are kept and a portion is missing. The sample holds 25,000 or so clones, 85% to 95% seen once. The sample was PBMCs, taken 39 to 40 days after intestinal transplant. Receptors were obtained from a human patient who received an intestinal transplant, so some T cells may come from the graft donor.

The chain is built from TRBV28 and TRBJ2-7; weak D call: TRBD2 (7 bases). The CDR3 extends over 15 amino acids. Germline V gene lookup returns CDR1 MDHEN and CDR2 SYDVKM. Trimming shortened V by 2 bases and J by 2 bases, and 13 bases separated the two germline ends. CDR3 sequence (DNA): TGTGCCAGCAGTTTAGCGGGGGCCTACGCCTACGAGCAGTACTTC. Translating it yields CASSLAGAYAYEQYF.

The genes are TRBV27 and TRBJ1-2, with D perhaps TRBD1 (5 bases). V lost 6 bases and J 6 bases, leaving 29 bases between the germline ends. Germline V gene lookup returns CDR1 MNHEY and CDR2 SMNVEV (reference sequence). This CDR3 contains 18 residues. The CDR3 DNA reads TGTGCCAGCAGAAATTTACTCGGGCGGACAAGTTTAAGACATGGCTACACCTTC. Translated, it gives CASRNLLGRTSLRHGYTF.

The chain couples TRBV7-3 to TRBJ2-7, with 10 bases fitting TRBD2. Trimming took 5 bases from V and 6 from J; bases not matched to a gene: 10. Germline V CDR1 and CDR2: SGHTA, FQGTGA. CDR3 size: 15 residues. The DNA of the CDR3 is TGTGCCAGCAGCATCGCTAGCGGGAGTCTGGCCGAGCAGTACTTC. Its translation is CASSIASGSLAEQYF.

In this sample, this clone turned up once. The chain recombines TRBV4-1 with TRBJ2-1; 7 nucleotides line up with TRBD1. Losses at the gene ends were 1 base for V and 2 bases for J; bases not matched to a gene: 11. In germline, CDR1 is MGHRA, CDR2 YSYEKL. The CDR3 is 18 residues long. The CDR3 bases are TGCGCCAGCAGCCAAGTTATAGGGGGCACATCCCCCTACAATGAGCAGTTCTTC. This translates into CASSQVIGGTSPYNEQFF.

The chain combines TRBV28 with TRBJ1-2; no definite D call. The germline V and J ends were trimmed by 2 bases and 7 bases, with 8 bases remaining between them. Germline-derived CDR1 and CDR2 are MDHEN and SYDVKM. The length of the CDR3 is 12 residues. CDR3 residues: CASSLISGGYTF. The CDR3 region has the DNA TGTGCCAGCAGTTTAATCTCGGGTGGCTACACCTTC.

The count of this clone is one. This rearrangement joins TRBV19 to TRBJ1-2, with D unclear. The CDR3 totals 16 residues. Trimming removed 3 bases at V and 4 bases at J, with 18 bases between. Germline loops: CDR1 LNHDA, CDR2 SQIVND (reference sequence). CDR3 loop: CASSIGVQSRVYGYTF. CDR3 DNA: TGTGCCAGTAGTATCGGGGTCCAATCGCGGGTCTATGGCTACACCTTC.

The V and J genes are TRBV7-9 and TRBJ1-3; D not certain. Germline CDR1 SEHNR, CDR2 FQNEAQ (reference sequence). The CDR3 sequence is 15 residues long. V gave up 6 bases and J gave up 0 bases, with 12 bases separating them. The CDR3 DNA sequence: TGTGCCAGCAGTGGCCGTGCGGCCTCTGGAAACACCATATATTTT. It is translated as CASSGRAASGNTIYF.

The V call is TRBV5-1, the J call TRBJ2-7; 14 bases fit TRBD2. Germline CDR1 is SGHRS and CDR2 is YFSETQ. This CDR3 has 16 residues. J gave up 5 bases and V 4 bases, and 8 bases lay outside the gene matches. CDR3 region: CASSRPGLAGVHEQYF. CDR3 coding DNA: TGCGCCAGCAGCCGACCGGGACTAGCGGGAGTCCACGAGCAGTACTTC.

The chain combines TRBV28 with TRBJ2-7; D gene uncertain. This CDR3 has 12 amino acids. CDR1 and CDR2 from the germline V gene are MDHEN and SYDVKM. Trimming removed 3 bases at V and 2 bases at J, with 5 bases between. CDR3 region: CASSLGTYEQYF. For the CDR3, the DNA is TGTGCCAGCAGTTTGGGTACCTACGAGCAGTACTTC.

This clone occurred once. The chain couples TRBV7-2 to TRBJ1-2; 9 nucleotides agree with TRBD1. Germline CDR1 SGHTA, CDR2 FQGNSA. CDR3 length: 15 residues. V lost 1 base to trimming and J lost 5 bases; unmatched junction nucleotides: 5. CDR3 in DNA: TGTGCCAGCAGCTTAGGGGGACAGGGAGTTTATGGCTACACCTTC. Protein product: CASSLGGQGVYGYTF. Variable domain in full (rest from reference TRBV7-2 and TRBJ1-2): GAGVSQSPSNKVTEKGKDVELRCDPISGHTALYWYRQSLGQGLEFLIYFQGNSAPDKSGLPSDRFSAERTGGSVSTLTIQRTQQEDSAVYLCASSLGGQGVYGYTFGSGTRLTVV.

The chain couples TRBV6-5 to TRBJ2-7; D is unclear. The CDR3 has 12 residues. CDR1 MNHEY and CDR2 SVGAGI come from the germline V gene. V was pared by 5 bases and J by 0 bases, with 5 bases between. CDR3 region: CASSDNSYEQYF. CDR3 bases: TGTGCCAGCAGTGATAACTCCTACGAGCAGTACTTC.

This sequence joins TRBV2 and TRBJ1-1, with TRBD1 identical over 7 bases. This CDR3 is built from 14 residues. The germline CDR1 and CDR2 sequences are SNHLY and FYNNEI. J lost 1 base, V lost 6 bases, and 5 bases had no gene match. The CDR3: CASRGQSPNTEAFF. CDR3 DNA sequence: TGTGCCAGCAGGGGACAGTCGCCGAACACTGAAGCTTTCTTT.

V gene TRBV19 combines with J gene TRBJ1-4, with 8 bases fitting TRBD1. Germline assignment: CDR1 LNHDA and CDR2 SQIVND (reference sequence). The CDR3 is made up of 13 amino acids. The V and J ends lost 5 bases and 10 bases, in that order; junction bases with no gene match: 6. The CDR3 protein is CASSQGASGKLFF. In DNA form, the CDR3 reads TGTGCCAGTAGTCAGGGGGCTAGCGGAAAACTGTTTTTT.

V is TRBV5-1 and J is TRBJ2-3, with TRBD1 matching over 7 bases. Germline-derived CDR1 and CDR2 are SGHRS and YFSETQ. The junction had 9 bases not matched to a gene; V was cut back by 2 bases and J by 6 bases. The CDR3 extends over 15 amino acids. CDR3: CASSFRDRVYDTQYF. In nucleotides, the CDR3 is TGCGCCAGCAGCTTTCGAGACAGGGTATACGATACGCAGTATTTT. Drawing the rest from reference TRBV5-1 and TRBJ2-3, the complete variable domain is KAGVTQTPRYLIKTRGQQVTLSCSPISGHRSVSWYQQTPGQGLQFLFEYFSETQRNKGNFPGRFSGRQFSNSRSEMNVSTLELGDSALYLCASSFRDRVYDTQYFGPGTRLTVL.

Written as DNA, the CDR3 is TGTGCCAGCAGCGTAGCAGAGGGCTCGACCGGGGAGCTGTTTTTT. It yields the protein CASSVAEGSTGELFF. The genes are TRBV9 and TRBJ2-2; D is perhaps TRBD2 (5 bases). This CDR3 spans 15 amino acids. The germline V gene has CDR1 SGDLS and CDR2 YYNGEE. V shed 0 bases and J shed 5 bases, with 11 bases lying between them.

The chain is built from TRBV2 and TRBJ2-1; D is unresolved. The CDR3 loop spans 12 amino acids. Per germline, CDR1 SNHLY and CDR2 FYNNEI. Trimming shortened V by 8 bases and J by 9 bases, and 14 bases separated the two germline ends. CDR3 amino acids: CASVFRRREQFF. The CDR3 DNA reads TGTGCCAGCGTTTTCCGTCGTCGTGAGCAGTTCTTC. Combining the CDR3 with reference TRBV2 and TRBJ2-1 gives the whole variable domain EPEVTQTPSHQVTQMGQEVILRCVPISNHLYFYWYRQILGQKVEFLVSFYNNEISEKSEIFDDQFSVERPDGSNFTLKIRSTKLEDSAMYFCASVFRRREQFFGPGTRLTVL.

The chain carries TRBV19 and TRBJ2-7; 11 bases line up with TRBD2. The CDR3 extends over 15 amino acids. Trimming removed 7 bases from V and 3 bases from J; junction bases left unmatched: 8. Per germline, CDR1 LNHDA and CDR2 SQIVND (reference sequence). The CDR3 bases are TGTGCCAGTACCCTCGATAGCGGGAGGGTCTACGAGCAGTACTTC. This codes for CASTLDSGRVYEQYF. Using reference TRBV19 and TRBJ2-7 for the parts outside the CDR3, the full variable domain is DGGITQSPKYLFRKEGQNVTLSCEQNLNHDAMYWYRQDPGQGLRLIYYSQIVNDFQKGDIAEGYSVSREKKESFPLTVTSAQKNPTAFYLCASTLDSGRVYEQYFGPGTRLTVT.

The gene calls are TRBV4-1 and TRBJ2-7; 9 nucleotides match TRBD2. This CDR3 is built from 16 residues. Germline V gives CDR1 MGHRA, CDR2 YSYEKL. V gave up 1 base and J gave up 3 bases; unmatched junction bases: 7. The CDR3 loop is CASSQGLSGSFYEQYF. The CDR3 DNA is TGCGCCAGCAGCCAAGGTCTTAGCGGGAGTTTCTACGAGCAGTACTTC.

This chain joins TRBV27 and TRBJ2-1; 10 bases fit TRBD2. Germline trimming cut 2 bases from V and 1 base from J; bases unmatched to any gene: 14. Germline CDR1 MNHEY, CDR2 SMNVEV (reference sequence). This CDR3 comprises 20 residues. CDR3 in amino acids: CASSLESLAGVESSYNEQFF. DNA for the CDR3: TGTGCCAGCAGTTTAGAATCGCTAGCGGGAGTGGAGAGTTCCTACAATGAGCAGTTCTTC.

This clone has only one observation. CDR3 in amino acids: CASSYSGAGGCQETQYF. DNA for the CDR3: TGTGCCAGCAGCTACTCCGGGGCAGGGGGCTGTCAAGAGACCCAGTACTTC. J is TRBJ2-5 and V is TRBV27; 8 positions match TRBD1. Germline V gives CDR1 MNHEY, CDR2 SMNVEV (reference sequence). CDR3 size: 17 residues. The V gene end was trimmed by 6 bases and the J gene end by 2 bases; junction bases not matched to a gene: 14.

This clone was recorded once. J is TRBJ2-1 and V is TRBV7-2; 7 nucleotides align to TRBD2. Per the germline V gene, CDR1 is SGHTA and CDR2 is FQGNSA. The CDR3 has 17 residues. V trimming: 1 base; J trimming: 3 bases; junction bases outside the gene matches: 9. CDR3 amino acids: CASSLDSRERGYNEQFF. In nucleotides, the CDR3 is TGTGCCAGCAGCTTAGATTCGCGGGAGCGGGGCTACAATGAGCAGTTCTTC.

The chain combines TRBV19 with TRBJ1-2, with D perhaps matching TRBD1 (6 bases). Germline CDR1 LNHDA, CDR2 SQIVND (reference sequence). CDR3 size: 20 residues. The V end was cut by 10 bases, the J end by 4 bases, with 37 bases between. Written as DNA, the CDR3 is TGTGCCACCAGACAGGCGATCTCGCTATGGCTACACCTACGGAGCTATGGCTACACCTTC. Translating it yields CATRQAISLWLHLRSYGYTF.

This clone was seen just once. This chain connects TRBV9 to TRBJ2-1; TRBD2 might be the D (6 bases). Per germline, CDR1 SGDLS and CDR2 YYNGEE. This CDR3 comprises 19 residues. V was clipped by 0 bases and J by 1 base, with 20 bases between them. CDR3 bases: TGTGCCAGCAGCGTAGGGGTTAGGCTAGCGTCTACATCCTACAATGAGCAGTTCTTC. Its translation: CASSVGVRLASTSYNEQFF.

This clone was counted a few times. The rearrangement links TRBV7-3 to TRBJ2-5, with TRBD2 matching over 7 bases. The CDR3 covers 13 residues. Looked up from germline, CDR1 is SGHTA and CDR2 is FQGTGA. The J segment lost 7 bases and the V segment lost 2 bases, leaving 4 bases of the junction unmatched. The CDR3 DNA reads as TGTGCCAGCAGCTTAGAGGCTAGCGGGACCCAGTACTTC. Translating it yields CASSLEASGTQYF.

The genes are TRBV18 and TRBJ1-4; D not resolved. V lost 3 bases to trimming and J lost 5 bases, with 13 bases between them. CDR1 KGHSH and CDR2 LQKENI come from the germline V gene. This CDR3 contains 15 residues. The CDR3 DNA is TGTGCCAGCTCACCGGGGAGGGCGGAGAATGAAAAACTGTTTTTT. Amino acid sequence: CASSPGRAENEKLFF.

As concerns this clone: Mismatch with germline at one junction end may stem from a read error. The chain is built from TRBV7-3 and TRBJ2-1; tentative D call: TRBD2 (6 bases). Germline loops: CDR1 SGHTA, CDR2 FQGTGA. The CDR3 extends over 15 amino acids. CDR3 amino acids: CASSLTSGRNNEQFF. The CDR3, as DNA: TGTGCCAGCAGCCTAACTAGTGGGAGGAACAATGAGCAGTTCTTC.

This chain uses TRBV5-4 with TRBJ1-1; possibly TRBD1 for D (6 bases). The length of the CDR3 is 15 residues. Trimming pared 4 bases from V and 1 base from J, leaving 14 bases between. The germline gives CDR1 SGHNT, CDR2 YYREEE (reference sequence). The CDR3 DNA sequence: TGTGCCAGCAGCCCCACCGTGGGGGCGAACACTGAAGCTTTCTTT. It translates to CASSPTVGANTEAFF.

The V gene is TRBV6-1, the J gene TRBJ2-1; perhaps TRBD2 as D (6 bases). CDR1 MNHNS and CDR2 SASEGT come from the germline V gene. This CDR3 comprises 15 residues. V was cut by 4 bases and J by 0 bases, with 10 bases left in between. This CDR3 reads CASSVGRSSYNEQFF. CDR3 bases: TGTGCCAGCAGTGTAGGGAGGAGCTCCTACAATGAGCAGTTCTTC.

The rearrangement joins TRBV28 to TRBJ2-7; 10 nucleotides match TRBD1. Germline V lookup: CDR1 MDHEN, CDR2 SYDVKM. With 1 base clipped from V and 6 bases from J, the junction kept 9 bases outside the gene matches. The CDR3 sequence is 16 residues long. CDR3 in amino acids: CASSLSPGQGLGEQYF. In nucleotides, the CDR3 is TGTGCCAGCAGTTTATCCCCGGGACAGGGGCTAGGCGAGCAGTACTTC.

The chain employs TRBV4-1 and TRBJ2-1, with D possibly matching TRBD2 (5 bases). The CDR3 runs 13 residues. Germline lookup yields CDR1 MGHRA and CDR2 YSYEKL. The germline V and J ends were trimmed by 1 base and 7 bases, with 8 bases remaining between them. CDR3 in amino acids: CASSQVEGNEQFF. The CDR3 DNA follows: TGCGCCAGCAGCCAAGTCGAGGGTAATGAGCAGTTCTTC.

The chain joins TRBV6-4 to TRBJ2-3, with TRBD1 as a possible D gene (5 bases). The CDR3 loop spans 13 amino acids. Germline lookup yields CDR1 MRHNA and CDR2 SNTAGT. Deletions cut 2 bases from V and 4 bases from J, with 7 bases between. CDR3 amino acids: CASSDRGSDTQYF. CDR3 bases: TGTGCCAGCAGTGACAGGGGATCAGATACGCAGTATTTT.

Only a few counts were recorded for this clone. The CDR3 DNA is TGCGCCAGCAGCTCTGGACTGTCGATTGCAACTAATGAAAAACTGTTTTTT. It translates to CASSSGLSIATNEKLFF. V is TRBV5-1 and J is TRBJ1-4; D uncertain. V gave up 3 bases and J gave up 0 bases, with 15 bases separating them. Germline V gene lookup returns CDR1 SGHRS and CDR2 YFSETQ. CDR3 length equals 17 residues.